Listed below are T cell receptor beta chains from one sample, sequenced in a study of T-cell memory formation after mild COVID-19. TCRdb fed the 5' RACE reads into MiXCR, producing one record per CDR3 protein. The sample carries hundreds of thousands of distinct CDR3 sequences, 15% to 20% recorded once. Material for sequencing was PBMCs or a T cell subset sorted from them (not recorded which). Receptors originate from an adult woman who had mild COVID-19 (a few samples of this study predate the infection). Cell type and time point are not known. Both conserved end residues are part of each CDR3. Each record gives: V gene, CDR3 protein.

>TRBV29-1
CSVRSSGANVLTF
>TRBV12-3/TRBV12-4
CASSLAGGHEQFF
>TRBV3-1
CASSQDMGLSYEQYF
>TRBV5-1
CASRDRRGSYEQYF
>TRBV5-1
CASSSGTGDLRTQYF
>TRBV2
CASSVWGAGSGPISTDTQYF
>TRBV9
CASSPRIGKGTGELFF
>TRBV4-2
CASSQDPGARRDTQYF
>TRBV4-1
CASSQDTALVLSPEAFF
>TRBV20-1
CSARVYYRVEETQYF
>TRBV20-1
CSARVQGNTGELFF
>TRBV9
CASSGDRRGYGYTF
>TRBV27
CASTPWQGTEAFF
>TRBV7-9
CASSLEIKNTEAFF
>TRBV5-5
CASERGSGANVLTF
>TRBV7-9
CASSLAPTDFTDTQYF
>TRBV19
CASSITGANSPLHF
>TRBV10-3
CAISESFVGTATLSPLHF
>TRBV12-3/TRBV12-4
CASSQGGANYGYTF
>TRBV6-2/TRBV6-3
CASRRANGDEQYF
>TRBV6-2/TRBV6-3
CASSYLVGAMDTGELFF
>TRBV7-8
CASSPGLHEQYF
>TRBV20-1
CSARKSAGVGNIQYF
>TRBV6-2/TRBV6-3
CASSFWTAGMNEQFF
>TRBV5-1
CASSGGTGPKNTEAFF
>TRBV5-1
CASSLAERREAFF
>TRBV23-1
CASSLDRDSKRGFAKNIQYF
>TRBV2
CASSEAGVGGELFF
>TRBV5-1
CASSLWDSGNDQETQYF
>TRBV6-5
CASSYSAIGAGGEQYF
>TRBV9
CASSPHRGQGKKETQYF
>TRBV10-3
CAISVGPGPSHLYEQYF
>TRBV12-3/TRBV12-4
CASSRAPRDRGDEQYF
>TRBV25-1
CASSFRDGAGTDTQYF
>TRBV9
CASSVVESGRATDTQYF
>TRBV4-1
CASSQPITDTQYF
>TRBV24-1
CATSDFEGRRNTGELFF
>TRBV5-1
CASSLQVGSYNEQFF
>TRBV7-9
CASILGGNEAFF
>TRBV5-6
CASSLNALNQPQHF
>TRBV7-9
CASSTGTSLNRPQETQYF
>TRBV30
CAWEDRQGIQPQHF
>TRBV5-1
CASSLGRTNTEAFF
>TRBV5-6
CASSLGPPNDSGANVLTF